A single sample is the source of the 8 T cell receptor beta chains below, sequenced in a study of cytomegalovirus exposure and HLA in healthy donors (TCRdb year 2017). The library was prepared using the immunoSEQ multiplex PCR assay. What TCRdb holds here is the immuneACCESS table cut down to in-frame rearrangements. Part of the clones is not present; checked against another copy, under half of the missing clones reflect an unresolved V gene, and the others are unexplained. In this sample the table shows some 77,000 clones, approximately 93% of which occur a single time. The ten largest clones capture approximately 1.3% of the sample. Sequenced input: PBMCs. These receptors came from a man aged 18 to 29 in good health and CMV-seropositive.

The rearrangement joins TRBV9 to TRBJ2-2, with 14 positions matching TRBD2. After removal of 7 bases from V and 4 bases from J, the junction contained 15 bases not matched to a gene. The germline gives CDR1 SGDLS, CDR2 YYNGEE. This CDR3 has 19 amino acids. CDR3 sequence: CASDPFGLAGGSGTGELFF. The DNA of the CDR3 is TGTGCCAGCGACCCGTTTGGACTAGCGGGAGGCTCGGGCACCGGGGAGCTGTTTTTT.

This chain uses TRBV4-1 with TRBJ1-1, with 7 bases matching TRBD1. Trimming removed 6 bases from V and 0 bases from J; junction bases left unmatched: 7. Germline lookup yields CDR1 MGHRA and CDR2 YSYEKL. The CDR3 sequence is 15 residues long. In DNA, the CDR3 is TGCGCCAGCAGGAGATCCGGGACAGTGAACACTGAAGCTTTCTTT. Translation gives CASRRSGTVNTEAFF.

V gene TRBV7-2 combines with J gene TRBJ2-7; D gene unclear. This CDR3 has 15 residues. Germline CDR1 reads SGHTA; CDR2 reads FQGNSA. V gave up 1 base and J gave up 0 bases, with 10 bases separating them. The CDR3 DNA reads as TGTGCCAGCAGCTTAGAGCAGGCCCTCTCCTACGAGCAGTACTTC. Its protein is CASSLEQALSYEQYF.

The chain links TRBV2 to TRBJ2-2; TRBD2 agrees at 12 bases. CDR3 length: 17 residues. CDR1 is SNHLY and CDR2 is FYNNEI in the germline V gene. V lost 6 bases and J lost 7; bases outside the gene matches: 12. CDR3 DNA: TGTGCCAGCAGCGTGACTAGCGGGAGCTACCGGGGCGGGGAGCTGTTTTTT. Protein: CASSVTSGSYRGGELFF.

The chain carries TRBV5-5 and TRBJ2-7; D remains ambiguous. Per the germline V gene, CDR1 is SGHKS and CDR2 is YYEKEE (reference sequence). CDR3 length: 12 residues. V lost 5 bases and J lost 4, with 10 bases in between. The CDR3 coding sequence is TGTGCCAGCAGACCTGACAATTACGAGCAGTACTTC. Translated, it gives CASRPDNYEQYF. The variable domain in full, completed from reference TRBV5-5 and TRBJ2-7, reads DAGVTQSPTHLIKTRGQQVTLRCSPISGHKSVSWYQQVLGQGPQFIFQYYEKEERGRGNFPDRFSARQFPNYSSELNVNALLLGDSALYLCASRPDNYEQYFGPGTRLTVT.

This clone was recorded only once. One end of the junction does not line up with germline, which may come from a read error. This rearrangement joins TRBV5-1 to TRBJ1-1, with D perhaps TRBD1 (5 bases). The CDR3 has 14 amino acids. The germline CDR1 and CDR2 sequences are SGHRS and YFSETQ. The CDR3 reads CASTLGVGATEAFF. The CDR3 DNA reads as TGCGCCAGCACCTTGGGGGTAGGGGCCACTGAAGCTTTCTTT.

J is TRBJ2-1 and V is TRBV6-4, with 7 bases fitting TRBD1. Germline trimming cut 6 bases from V and 9 bases from J; bases unmatched to any gene: 11. Germline assignment: CDR1 MRHNA and CDR2 SNTAGT. The CDR3 is made up of 14 amino acids. This CDR3 reads CASREQQGSVEQFF. The DNA for the CDR3 is TGTGCCAGCAGGGAACAACAGGGGAGCGTTGAGCAGTTCTTC.

The V and J genes are TRBV6-1 and TRBJ2-7; weak D call: TRBD2 (5 bases). The CDR3 sequence is 15 residues long. Trimming pared 2 bases from V and 4 bases from J, leaving 15 bases between. Germline V gene data show CDR1 as MNHNS and CDR2 as SASEGT. This chain's CDR3 is CASSETTRRDYEQYF. For the CDR3, the DNA is TGTGCCAGCAGTGAAACCACCCGACGGGATTACGAGCAGTACTTC.